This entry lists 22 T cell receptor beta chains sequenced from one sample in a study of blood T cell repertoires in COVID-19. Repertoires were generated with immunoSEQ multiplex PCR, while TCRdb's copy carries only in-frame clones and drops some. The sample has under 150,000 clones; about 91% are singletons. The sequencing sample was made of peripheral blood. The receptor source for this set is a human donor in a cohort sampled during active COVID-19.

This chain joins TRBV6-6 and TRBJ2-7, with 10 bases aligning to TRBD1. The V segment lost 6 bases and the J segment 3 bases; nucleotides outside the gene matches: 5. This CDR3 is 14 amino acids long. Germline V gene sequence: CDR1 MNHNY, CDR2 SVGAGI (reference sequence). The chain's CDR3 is CASSGRDRGYEQYF. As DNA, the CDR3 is TGTGCCAGCAGCGGCCGGGACAGGGGCTACGAGCAGTACTTC.

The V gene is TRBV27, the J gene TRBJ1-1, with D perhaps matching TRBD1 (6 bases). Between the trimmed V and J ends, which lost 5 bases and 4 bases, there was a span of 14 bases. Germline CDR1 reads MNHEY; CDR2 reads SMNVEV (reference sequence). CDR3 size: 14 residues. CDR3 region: CASSRGQMGTEAFF. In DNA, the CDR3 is TGTGCCAGCAGTAGAGGACAGATGGGCACTGAAGCTTTCTTT.

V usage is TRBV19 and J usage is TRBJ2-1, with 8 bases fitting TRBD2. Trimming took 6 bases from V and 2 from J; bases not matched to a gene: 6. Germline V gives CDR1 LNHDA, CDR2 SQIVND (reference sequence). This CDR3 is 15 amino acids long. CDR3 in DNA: TGTGCCAGTAGGCACACGGGGGGGCCCTACAATGAGCAGTTCTTC. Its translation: CASRHTGGPYNEQFF.

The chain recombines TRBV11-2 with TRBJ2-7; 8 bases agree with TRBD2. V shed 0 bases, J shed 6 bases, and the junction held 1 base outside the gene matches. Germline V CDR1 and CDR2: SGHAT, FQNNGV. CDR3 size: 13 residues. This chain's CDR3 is CASSLERGAEQYF. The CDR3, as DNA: TGTGCCAGCAGCTTAGAGCGGGGGGCCGAGCAGTACTTC.

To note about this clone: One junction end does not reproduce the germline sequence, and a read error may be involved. CDR3: CASSIATWDSYYEQYF. CDR3 sequence (DNA): TGTGCCAGCAGCATAGCGACTTGGGACTCTTACTACGAGCAGTACTTC. The chain combines TRBV7-2 with TRBJ2-7, with D possibly matching TRBD2 (6 bases). Looked up from germline, CDR1 is SGHTA and CDR2 is FQGNSA. There are 16 residues in the CDR3.

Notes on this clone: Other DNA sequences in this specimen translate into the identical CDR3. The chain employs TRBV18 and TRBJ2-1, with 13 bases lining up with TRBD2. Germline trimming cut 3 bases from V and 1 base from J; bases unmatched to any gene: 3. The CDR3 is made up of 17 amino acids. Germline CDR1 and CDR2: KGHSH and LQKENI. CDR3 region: CASSPTSGGFSYNEQFF. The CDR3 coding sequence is TGTGCCAGCTCACCGACTAGCGGGGGGTTTTCCTACAATGAGCAGTTCTTC.

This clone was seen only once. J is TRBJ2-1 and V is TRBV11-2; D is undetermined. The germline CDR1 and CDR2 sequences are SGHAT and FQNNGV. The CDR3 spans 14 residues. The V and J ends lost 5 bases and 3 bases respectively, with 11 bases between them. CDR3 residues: CASSPDWNYNEQFF. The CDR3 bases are TGTGCCAGCAGCCCCGACTGGAACTACAATGAGCAGTTCTTC.

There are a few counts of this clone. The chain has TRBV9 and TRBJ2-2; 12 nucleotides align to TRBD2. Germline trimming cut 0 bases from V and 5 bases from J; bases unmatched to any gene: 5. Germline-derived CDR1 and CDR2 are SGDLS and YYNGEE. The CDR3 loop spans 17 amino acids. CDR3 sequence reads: CASSVGLAGARTGELFF. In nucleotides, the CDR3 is TGTGCCAGCAGCGTAGGACTAGCGGGGGCCAGGACCGGGGAGCTGTTTTTT.

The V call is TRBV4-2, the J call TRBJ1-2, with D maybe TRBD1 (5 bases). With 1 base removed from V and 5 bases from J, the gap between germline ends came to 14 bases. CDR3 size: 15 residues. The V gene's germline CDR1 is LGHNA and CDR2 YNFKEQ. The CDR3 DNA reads TGTGCCAGCAGCCAAGGGGGCGGGGAAGGGTATGGCTACACCTTC. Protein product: CASSQGGGEGYGYTF.

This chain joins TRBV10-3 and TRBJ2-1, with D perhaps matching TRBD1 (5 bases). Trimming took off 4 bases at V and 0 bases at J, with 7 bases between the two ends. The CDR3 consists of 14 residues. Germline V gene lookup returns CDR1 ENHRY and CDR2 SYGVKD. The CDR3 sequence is CAISGGSSYNEQFF. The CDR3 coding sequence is TGTGCCATCAGTGGGGGCAGCTCCTACAATGAGCAGTTCTTC.

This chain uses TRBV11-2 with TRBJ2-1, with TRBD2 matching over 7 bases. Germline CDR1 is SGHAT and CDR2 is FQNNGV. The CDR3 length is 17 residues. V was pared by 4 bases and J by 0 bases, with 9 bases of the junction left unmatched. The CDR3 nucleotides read TGTGCCAGCAGCTCGTCTCGGCGGGGGAGCTCCTACAATGAGCAGTTCTTC. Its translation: CASSSSRRGSSYNEQFF.

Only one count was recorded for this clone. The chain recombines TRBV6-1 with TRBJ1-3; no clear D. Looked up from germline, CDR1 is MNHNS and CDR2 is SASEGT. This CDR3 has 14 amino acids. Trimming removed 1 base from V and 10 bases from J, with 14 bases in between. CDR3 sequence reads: CASSEGQPLETIYF. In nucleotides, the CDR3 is TGTGCCAGCAGTGAAGGCCAGCCTCTGGAGACCATATATTTT.

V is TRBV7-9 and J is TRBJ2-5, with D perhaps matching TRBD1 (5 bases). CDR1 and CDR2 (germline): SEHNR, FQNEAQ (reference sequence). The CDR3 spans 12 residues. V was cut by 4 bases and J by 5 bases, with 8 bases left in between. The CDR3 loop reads CASSSPGETQYF. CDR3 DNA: TGTGCCAGCAGCTCCCCAGGGGAGACCCAGTACTTC.

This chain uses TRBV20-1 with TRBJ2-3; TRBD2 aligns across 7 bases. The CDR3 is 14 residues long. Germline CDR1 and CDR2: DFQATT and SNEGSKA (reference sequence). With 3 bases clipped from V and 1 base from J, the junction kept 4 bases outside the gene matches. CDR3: CSASLAGRTDTQYF. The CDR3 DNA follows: TGCAGTGCTAGTTTAGCGGGTCGCACAGATACGCAGTATTTT.

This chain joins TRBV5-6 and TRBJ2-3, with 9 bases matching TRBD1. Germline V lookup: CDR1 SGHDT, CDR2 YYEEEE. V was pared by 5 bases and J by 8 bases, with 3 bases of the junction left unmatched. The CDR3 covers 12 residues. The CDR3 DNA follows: TGTGCCAGCAGGGGACAGGGAAGTACGCAGTATTTT. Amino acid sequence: CASRGQGSTQYF.

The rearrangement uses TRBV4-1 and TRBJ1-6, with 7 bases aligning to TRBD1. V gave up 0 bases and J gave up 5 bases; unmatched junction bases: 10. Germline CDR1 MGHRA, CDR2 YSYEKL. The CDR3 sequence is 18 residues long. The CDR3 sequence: CASSQEPPGGFHNSPLHF. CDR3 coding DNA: TGCGCCAGCAGCCAAGAACCGCCAGGGGGTTTTCATAATTCACCCCTCCACTTT.

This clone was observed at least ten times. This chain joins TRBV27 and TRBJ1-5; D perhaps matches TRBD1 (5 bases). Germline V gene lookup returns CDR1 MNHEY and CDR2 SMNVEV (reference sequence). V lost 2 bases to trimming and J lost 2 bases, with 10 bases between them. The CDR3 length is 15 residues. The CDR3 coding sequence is TGTGCCAGCAGTTTAAGGGGTTTTGGCAATCAGCCCCAGCATTTT. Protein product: CASSLRGFGNQPQHF.

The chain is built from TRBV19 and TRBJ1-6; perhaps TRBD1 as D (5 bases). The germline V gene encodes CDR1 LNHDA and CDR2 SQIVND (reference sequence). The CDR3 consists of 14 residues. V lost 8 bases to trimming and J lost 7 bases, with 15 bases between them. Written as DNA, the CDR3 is TGTGCCAGTGCGGAACAGGCTCGGAATTCACCCCTCCACTTT. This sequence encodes CASAEQARNSPLHF.

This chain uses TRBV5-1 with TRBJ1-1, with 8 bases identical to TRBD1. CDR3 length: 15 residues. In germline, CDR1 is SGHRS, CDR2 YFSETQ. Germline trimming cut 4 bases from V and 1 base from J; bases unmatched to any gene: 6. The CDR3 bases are TGCGCCAGCAGCGGAACAGGGGGAGGGAACACTGAAGCTTTCTTT. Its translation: CASSGTGGGNTEAFF. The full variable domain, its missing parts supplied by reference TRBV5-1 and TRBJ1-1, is KAGVTQTPRYLIKTRGQQVTLSCSPISGHRSVSWYQQTPGQGLQFLFEYFSETQRNKGNFPGRFSGRQFSNSRSEMNVSTLELGDSALYLCASSGTGGGNTEAFFGQGTRLTVV.

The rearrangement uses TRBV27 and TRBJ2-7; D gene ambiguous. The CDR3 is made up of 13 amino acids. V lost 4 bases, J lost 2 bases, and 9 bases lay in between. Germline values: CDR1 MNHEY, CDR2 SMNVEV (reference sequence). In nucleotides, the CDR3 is TGTGCCAGCAGTTCTATTCCGACCTACGAGCAGTACTTC. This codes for CASSSIPTYEQYF.

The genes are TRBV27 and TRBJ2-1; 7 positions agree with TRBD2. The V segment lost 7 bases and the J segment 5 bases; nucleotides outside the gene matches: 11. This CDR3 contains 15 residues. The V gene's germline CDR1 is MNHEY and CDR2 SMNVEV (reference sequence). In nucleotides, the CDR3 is TGTGCCAGCACCCTAACGGGCCTAGCGGACAATGAGCAGTTCTTC. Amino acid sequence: CASTLTGLADNEQFF.

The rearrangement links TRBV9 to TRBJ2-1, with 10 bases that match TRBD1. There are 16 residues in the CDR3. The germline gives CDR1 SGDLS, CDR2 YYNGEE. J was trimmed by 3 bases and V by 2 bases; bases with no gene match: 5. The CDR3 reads CASSVTGQGFYNEQFF. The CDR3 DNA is TGTGCCAGCAGCGTCACGGGACAGGGGTTCTACAATGAGCAGTTCTTC.